This T cell receptor (beta chain) was profiled in a study of blood T cell repertoires in COVID-19. The protocol was immunoSEQ multiplex PCR, while the TCRdb copy is restricted to in-frame clones and leaves out a portion. The table lists around 240,000 clones, around 86% of them singletons. The sequence was obtained from a woman in her forties or fifties who had recovered from COVID-19. The sample consisted of PBMCs or T cells enriched from blood (not recorded which).

The CDR3 here is CASSPRGAGGKGEQYF. The CDR3 nucleotides are TGTGCCAGCAGCCCTCGGGGGGCGGGGGGCAAGGGCGAGCAGTACTTC. The chain is built from TRBV5-5 and TRBJ2-7, with 8 positions matching TRBD2. This CDR3 is built from 16 residues. Germline V gene sequence: CDR1 SGHKS, CDR2 YYEKEE (reference sequence). The V gene end was trimmed by 4 bases and the J gene end by 6 bases; junction bases not matched to a gene: 15.